This T cell receptor beta chain was sequenced in a study of long-term antiretroviral therapy in people with HIV. In its sample, this clone was seen once. Its antigen remains unidentified. The CDR3 totals 18 residues. With V trimmed by 0 bases and J by 1 base, 8 bases remained unmatched. Germline values: CDR1 SGHNT, CDR2 YYREEE (reference sequence). Survey-level immunoSEQ v3.0 assays were run. Clones were sequenced by immunoSEQ multiplex PCR, and TCRdb holds only the in-frame ones, with some missing. The sample consists of 21,000 or so clones, approximately 81% of them appearing once. Samples held about 0.85-11 million cryopreserved PBMC before DNA extraction. Study results and caveats: ART adherence, viral resistance and therapy changes were undocumented.

The genes are TRBV5-4 and TRBJ2-5, with 11 bases aligning to TRBD2. Material: unsorted PBMCs, obtained at the start of antiretroviral therapy. The receptor's source is a man aged 50 or older with HIV. The CDR3: CASSLGVDSGRAQETQYF. In DNA form, the CDR3 reads TGTGCCAGCAGCTTGGGTGTGGATAGCGGGAGGGCCCAAGAGACCCAGTACTTC.